What follows are 3 T cell receptor beta chains derived from one specimen sequenced in a study of metastatic and nonmetastatic thyroid tumors. No treatment of any kind had been given to any patient before thyroid surgery. TCRdb re-called clones from the PCR reads using MiXCR. The data contain some 17,000 clones, under 35% of them seen just once; the ten biggest clones take up 13%. Sequences were obtained from adjacent normal tissue. Every receptor here comes from a female donor with papillary thyroid cancer or a benign thyroid nodule (not recorded which). Some clones in this sample may be carry-over from other donors' samples.

The chain uses TRBV11-1 and TRBJ1-1; 9 bases line up with TRBD1. This CDR3 has 16 amino acids. Trimming removed 5 bases from V and 0 bases from J; junction bases left unmatched: 7. CDR1 and CDR2 (germline): SGHAT, FQDESV (reference sequence). DNA for the CDR3: TGTGCCAGCAGCCCCGGGACAGGGTACTTGAACACTGAAGCTTTCTTT. It translates to CASSPGTGYLNTEAFF. Variable domain in full (rest from reference TRBV11-1 and TRBJ1-1): EAEVAQSPRYKITEKSQAVAFWCDPISGHATLYWYRQILGQGPELLVQFQDESVVDDSQLPKDRFSAERLKGVDSTLKIQPAELGDSAMYLCASSPGTGYLNTEAFFGQGTRLTVV.

This clone was detected only once. As the CDR3 is not closed by the conserved phenylalanine or tryptophan, this likely results from a read error. This chain joins TRBV4-1 and TRBJ1-2, with a tentative D call TRBD1 (5 bases). Germline V gene sequence: CDR1 MGHRA, CDR2 YSYEKL. The CDR3 runs 15 residues. CDR3 nucleotide sequence: TGCGCAAGCAGACAATATTGGGGAGGGGCGTGGGGCTACACCATC. As protein: CASRQYWGGAWGYTI.

The CDR3 loop is CASSRLAQNNEQFF. For the CDR3, the DNA is TGTGCCAGCAGCAGACTAGCCCAAAACAATGAGCAGTTCTTC. The rearrangement links TRBV2 to TRBJ2-1, with 7 nucleotides matching TRBD2. The ends lost 6 bases at V and 5 bases at J; junction bases unmatched: 7. Germline CDR1 is SNHLY and CDR2 is FYNNEI. The CDR3 contains 14 residues.